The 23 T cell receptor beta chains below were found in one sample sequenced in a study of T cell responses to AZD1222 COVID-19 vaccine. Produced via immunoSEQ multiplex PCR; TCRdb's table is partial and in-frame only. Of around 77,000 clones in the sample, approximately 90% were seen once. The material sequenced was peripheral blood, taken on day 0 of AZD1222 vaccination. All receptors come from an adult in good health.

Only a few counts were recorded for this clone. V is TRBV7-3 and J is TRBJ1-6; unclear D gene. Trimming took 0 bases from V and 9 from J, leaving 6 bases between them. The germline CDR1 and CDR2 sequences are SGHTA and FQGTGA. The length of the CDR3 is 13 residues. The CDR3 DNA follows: TGTGCCAGCAGCTTAACTTGGGGTTCACCCCTCCACTTT. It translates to CASSLTWGSPLHF.

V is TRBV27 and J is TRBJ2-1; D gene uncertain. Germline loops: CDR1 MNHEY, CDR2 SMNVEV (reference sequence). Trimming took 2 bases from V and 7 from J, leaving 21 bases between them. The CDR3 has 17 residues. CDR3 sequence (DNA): TGTGCCAGCAGTTTAACACCAACGTGGCCATCTCGTAATGAGCAGTTCTTC. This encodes CASSLTPTWPSRNEQFF.

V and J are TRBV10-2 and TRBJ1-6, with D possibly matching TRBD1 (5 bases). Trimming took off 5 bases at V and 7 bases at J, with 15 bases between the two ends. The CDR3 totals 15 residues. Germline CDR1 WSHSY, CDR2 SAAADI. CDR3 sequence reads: CASSSGAGRNSPLHF. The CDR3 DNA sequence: TGCGCCAGCAGTTCAGGCGCAGGGCGAAATTCACCCCTCCACTTT.

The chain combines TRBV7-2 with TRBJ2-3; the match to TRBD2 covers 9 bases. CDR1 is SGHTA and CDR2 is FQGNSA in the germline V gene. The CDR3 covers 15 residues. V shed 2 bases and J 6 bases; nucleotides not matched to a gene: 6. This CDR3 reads CASSLTIAGVDTQYF. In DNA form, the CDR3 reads TGTGCCAGCAGCTTAACGATAGCGGGAGTGGATACGCAGTATTTT.

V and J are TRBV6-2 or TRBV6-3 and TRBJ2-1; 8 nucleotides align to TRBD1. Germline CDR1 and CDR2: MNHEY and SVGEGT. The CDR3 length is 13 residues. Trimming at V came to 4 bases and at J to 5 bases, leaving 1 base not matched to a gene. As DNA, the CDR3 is TGTGCCAGCAGTTTGGACAGGGACAATGAGCAGTTCTTC. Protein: CASSLDRDNEQFF.

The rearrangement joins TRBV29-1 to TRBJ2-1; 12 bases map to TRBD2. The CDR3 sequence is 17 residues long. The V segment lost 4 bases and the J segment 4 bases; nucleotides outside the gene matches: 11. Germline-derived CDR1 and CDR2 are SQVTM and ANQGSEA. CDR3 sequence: CSVVYLAGGPGYNEQFF. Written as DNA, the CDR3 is TGCAGCGTTGTCTATCTAGCGGGAGGGCCTGGGTACAATGAGCAGTTCTTC.

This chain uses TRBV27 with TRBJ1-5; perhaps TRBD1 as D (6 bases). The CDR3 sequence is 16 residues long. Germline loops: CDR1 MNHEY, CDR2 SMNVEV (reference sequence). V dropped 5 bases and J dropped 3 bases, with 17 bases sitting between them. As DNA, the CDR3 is TGTGCCAGCAGTCCCTCCGAGGGGGAAGTCAATCAGCCCCAGCATTTT. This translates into CASSPSEGEVNQPQHF.

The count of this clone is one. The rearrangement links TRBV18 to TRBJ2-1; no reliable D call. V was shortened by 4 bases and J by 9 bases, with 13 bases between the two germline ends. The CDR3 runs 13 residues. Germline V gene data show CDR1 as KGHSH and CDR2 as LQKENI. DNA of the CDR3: TGTGCCAGCTCACTAGAAAGCTCGGGTGAGCAGTTCTTC. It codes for CASSLESSGEQFF.

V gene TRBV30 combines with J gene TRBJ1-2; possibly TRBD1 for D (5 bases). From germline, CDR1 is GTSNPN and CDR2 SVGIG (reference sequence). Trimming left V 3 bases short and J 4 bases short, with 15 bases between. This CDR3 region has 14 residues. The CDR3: CAWRLDRDLYGYTF. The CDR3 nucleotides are TGTGCCTGGAGACTCGACCGGGACCTCTATGGCTACACCTTC.

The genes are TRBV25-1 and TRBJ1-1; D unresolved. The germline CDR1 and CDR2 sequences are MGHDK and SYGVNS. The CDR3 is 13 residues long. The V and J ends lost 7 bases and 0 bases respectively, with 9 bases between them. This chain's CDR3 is CASTKGMNTEAFF. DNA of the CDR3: TGTGCCAGCACTAAGGGCATGAACACTGAAGCTTTCTTT.

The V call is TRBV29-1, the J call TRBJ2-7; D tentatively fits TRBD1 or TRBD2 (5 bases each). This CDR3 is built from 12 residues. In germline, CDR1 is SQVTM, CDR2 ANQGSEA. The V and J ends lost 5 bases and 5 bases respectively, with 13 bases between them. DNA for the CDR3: TGCAGCGTTCGGCTGGGGACCAACGAGCAGTACTTC. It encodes CSVRLGTNEQYF.

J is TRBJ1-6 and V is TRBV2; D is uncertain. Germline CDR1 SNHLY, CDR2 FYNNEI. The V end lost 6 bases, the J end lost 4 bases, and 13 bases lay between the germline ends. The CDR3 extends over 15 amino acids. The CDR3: CASSVGLRYNSPLHF. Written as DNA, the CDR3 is TGTGCCAGCAGCGTAGGGTTGAGGTATAATTCACCCCTCCACTTT.

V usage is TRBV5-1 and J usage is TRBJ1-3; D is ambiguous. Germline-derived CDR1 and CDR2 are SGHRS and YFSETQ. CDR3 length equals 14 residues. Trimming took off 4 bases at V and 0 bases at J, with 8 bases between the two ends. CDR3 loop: CASSPDGSGNTIYF. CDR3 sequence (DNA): TGCGCCAGCAGCCCGGACGGCTCTGGAAACACCATATATTTT.

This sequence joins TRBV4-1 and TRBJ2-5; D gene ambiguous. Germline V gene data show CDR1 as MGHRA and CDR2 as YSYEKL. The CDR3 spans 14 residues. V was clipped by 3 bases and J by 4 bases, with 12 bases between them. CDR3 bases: TGCGCCAGCAGCCACCCCCCCTCCGGAGAGACCCAGTACTTC. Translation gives CASSHPPSGETQYF.

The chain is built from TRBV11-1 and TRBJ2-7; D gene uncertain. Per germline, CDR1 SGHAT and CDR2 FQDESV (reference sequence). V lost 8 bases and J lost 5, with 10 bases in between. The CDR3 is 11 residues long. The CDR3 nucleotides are TGTGCCAGCCCCCAGGTCCACGAGCAGTACTTC. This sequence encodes CASPQVHEQYF.

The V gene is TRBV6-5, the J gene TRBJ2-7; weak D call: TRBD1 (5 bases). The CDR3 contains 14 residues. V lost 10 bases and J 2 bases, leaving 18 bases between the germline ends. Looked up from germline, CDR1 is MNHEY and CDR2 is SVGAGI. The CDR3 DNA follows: TGTGCCACCCACCCGTCAGGGTCGGCCTACGAGCAGTACTTC. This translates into CATHPSGSAYEQYF.

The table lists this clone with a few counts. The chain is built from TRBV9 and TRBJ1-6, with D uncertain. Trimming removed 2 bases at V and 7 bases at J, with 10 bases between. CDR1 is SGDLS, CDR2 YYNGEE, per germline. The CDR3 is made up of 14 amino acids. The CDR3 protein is CASSVRANNSPLHF. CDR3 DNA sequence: TGTGCCAGCAGCGTCCGGGCTAACAATTCACCCCTCCACTTT.

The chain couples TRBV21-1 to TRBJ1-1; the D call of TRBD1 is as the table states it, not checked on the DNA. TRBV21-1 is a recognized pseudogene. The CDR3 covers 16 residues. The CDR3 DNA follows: TGTGCCAGCCTGGGACAGGGAGTCTTTGGGAACACTGAAGCTTTCTTT. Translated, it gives CASLGQGVFGNTEAFF.

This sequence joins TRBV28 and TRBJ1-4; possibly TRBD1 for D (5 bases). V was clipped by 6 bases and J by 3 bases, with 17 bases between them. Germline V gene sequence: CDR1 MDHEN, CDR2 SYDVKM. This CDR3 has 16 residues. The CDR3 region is CASSGHNRRSNEKLFF. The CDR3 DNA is TGTGCCAGCAGCGGTCATAACAGGAGATCTAATGAAAAACTGTTTTTT.

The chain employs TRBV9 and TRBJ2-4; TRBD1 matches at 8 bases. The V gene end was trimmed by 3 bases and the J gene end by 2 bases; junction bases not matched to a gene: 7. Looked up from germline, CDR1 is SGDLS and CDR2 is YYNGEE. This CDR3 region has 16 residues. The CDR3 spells CASSAQGANSKNIQYF. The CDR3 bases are TGTGCCAGCAGCGCCCAGGGGGCTAACTCCAAAAACATTCAGTACTTC.

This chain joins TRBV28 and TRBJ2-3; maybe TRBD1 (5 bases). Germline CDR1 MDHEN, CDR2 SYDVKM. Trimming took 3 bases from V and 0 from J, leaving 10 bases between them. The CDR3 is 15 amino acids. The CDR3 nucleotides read TGTGCCAGCAGTTTTCTTGGGGCTAGCACAGATACGCAGTATTTT. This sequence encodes CASSFLGASTDTQYF.

This CDR3 is CASSIPGTRGYTF. CDR3 nucleotide sequence: TGTGCCAGCAGCATACCGGGCACTAGAGGCTACACCTTC. The genes are TRBV5-8 and TRBJ1-2; D not certain. The V gene's germline CDR1 is SGHTS and CDR2 YDEGEE. The CDR3 is 13 amino acids. The germline V and J ends were trimmed by 4 bases and 8 bases, with 15 bases remaining between them.

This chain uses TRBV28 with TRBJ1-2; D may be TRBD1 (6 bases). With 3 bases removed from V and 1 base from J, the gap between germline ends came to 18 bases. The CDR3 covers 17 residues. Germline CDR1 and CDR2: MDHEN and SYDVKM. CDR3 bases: TGTGCCAGCAGTTTCCCCCTCCGGACAGTCGATAACTATGGCTACACCTTC. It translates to CASSFPLRTVDNYGYTF.